One T cell receptor (beta chain) is described in this entry. This clonotype occurred a few times. Its antigen is still unknown. No per-base quality is available; no much larger clone lies one base away. Systemically healthy Caucasian individuals from Russia, some 38 in total and aged about 6 to 100 years, were included as donors. Each donor gave roughly 9.5 milliliters of peripheral blood, collected into EDTA-treated Vacutainer tubes. PBMCs were isolated by Ficoll-Paque density-gradient centrifugation, with at least 6 million obtained per sample. Total RNA was extracted from PBMCs with Trizol reagent, with at least 5 micrograms obtained per sample. Naive CD45RAhigh/CD27high T cell percentages were measured by flow cytometry on a PBMC aliquot from every donor. The germline ends are 11 bases apart after V is trimmed by 3 bases and J by 2 bases. The germline V gene (reference sequence) provides CDR1 SGHKS and CDR2 YYEKEE. The CDR3, from cysteine to phenylalanine, totals 14 residues. The DNA shown is the 42-base CDR3, in frame from base 1.

This record comes from a study of blood T cells in healthy people across ages (dated by TCRdb to 2013 to 2016). Regarding the study in general: In model experiments, roughly one uniquely barcoded TCR beta cDNA molecule per two T cells was captured by template switching. To track age-related changes in TCR beta repertoire diversity, the study relied on deep sequencing normalized with unique cDNA molecular identifiers. The donors were divided into four age groups: young (average 16 years), middle-aged (around 41), aged (approximately 64) and long-lived (about 84). To avoid experimental bias, donors of different ages were spread randomly across the sequencing lanes. Using the same blood draw, the study looked at two additional independent replicas of 1 million unique cDNA reads for two donors, one aged 18 to 30 and the other aged 80 or older. What the work shows at the level of the full study, not this receptor alone: A strong correlation was found between observed TCR beta diversity and the percentage of naive T cells measured by flow cytometry. Because the CMV infection status of the donors was unknown, age-related changes in expanded clonotypes may potentially have been confounded. The long-lived group showed more naive CD4+ T cells, fewer expanded clones and increased TCR diversity than the aged group, suggesting age selection. Estimates of total diversity based on one million sequenced T cells were considered lower bounds and underestimates. As age increased, observed TCR beta diversity per million T cells dropped in a roughly linear way, and a significant reduction was already evident by age 40. Conclusive comparison of naive and antigen-experienced compartments was prevented by the profiling of bulk unsorted PBMCs.

Library generation was performed with 5' RACE. The instrument was an Illumina HiSeq 2500. A second about 7 to 11 cycle PCR used a sample-barcoded 5' primer and a J-beta primer mix. A template-switch 5' adaptor carrying 12 random nucleotides introduced a unique molecular identifier onto each TCR beta cDNA molecule. Each sample yielded at least 2.5 million CDR3-containing paired-end reads. The Mint cDNA synthesis kit, primed by a TRBC-specific oligonucleotide, was used to synthesize first-strand cDNA from all RNA. Following uracil-DNA glycosylase treatment, a first 18-cycle PCR with universal primers M1SS and BC2_uni_R was performed on all cDNA. In the paper's pipeline: Each sample was normalized by randomly selecting 1 million high-quality reads, each carrying a distinct molecular identifier. Instead of being binned into consensus sequences, reads with shared molecular identifiers were discarded. MiTCR, run with a Q25 quality threshold and the strictest error-elimination algorithm, handled CDR3 identification, clonotype clustering and error correction. A nonparametric unseen species model using Euler transformation provided a lower-bound estimate of total TCR beta diversity. TCRdb applied fastp at Q25 and MiXCR to the public reads, then kept only in-frame beta chains. Every CDR3 protein is listed once, alongside the most common genes and DNA of its rows. In this record, the V and J calls reflect TCRdb's handling and not the investigators' own analysis. The sample table contains about 1.4 million distinct CDR3 sequences; only one count was recorded for around 59% of them. Roughly 6.3% of the sample comes from the top ten.

The chain links TRBV5-5 with TRBJ2-5; the D gene is perhaps TRBD1, from 6 matching bases. The origin of this receptor is a man aged 18 to 29 in good health. The sequencing input was blood. In nucleotides, the sequence is TGTGCCAGCAGCTCGAGGACAGCGCAAGAGACCCAGTACTTC. Translation gives CASSSRTAQETQYF. Here the CDR3 is joined to the reference TRBV5-5 and TRBJ2-5 genes, and the full variable domain is: DAGVTQSPTHLIKTRGQQVTLRCSPISGHKSVSWYQQVLGQGPQFIFQYYEKEERGRGNFPDRFSARQFPNYSSELNVNALLLGDSALYLCASSSRTAQETQYFGPGTRLLVL.